This T cell receptor (beta chain) was identified in a study of Ad26.COV2.S vaccination and SARS-CoV-2 variants. As for the study in general: The COV1001 Ad26.COV2.S trial arm included the donor. Findings of the study overall: Reported findings describe substantial breadth in spike-specific CD8+ and CD4+ T cell responses following vaccination. Participants given vaccine showed non-spike TCR breadth similar to that of placebo recipients.

The treatment here: around 19 received Ad26.COV2.S at low or high dose, single or two shots; about five received placebo; per-sample allocation not given. Sampling happened 63 days after the first vaccine or placebo injection. Donor was an adult aged 18-55 years in Boston. Profiled with immunoSEQ multiplex PCR; TCRdb holds only in-frame clones, not every one. Counted here are a few hundred thousand clones, roughly 90% occurring once; the ten biggest clones make up more than 9%. CDR1 KGHDR and CDR2 SFDVKD come from the germline V gene. V was trimmed by 4 bases and J by 4 bases, leaving 4 bases between them. This CDR3 contains 11 residues. Turning to this clone: No antigen is known for it. Other DNA sequences within the sample encode an identical CDR3.

This receptor was identified in a person aged 18-65 years who received the Ad26.COV2.S COVID-19 vaccine or a placebo. The input for sequencing was peripheral blood, taken in a trial of Ad26.COV2.S vaccine versus placebo. This chain links TRBV24-1 with TRBJ2-7, with no clear D. The CDR3 loop reads CATSDYYEQYF. CDR3 nucleotide sequence: TGTGCCACCAGTGACTATTACGAGCAGTACTTC.